The 27 T cell receptor beta chains listed next were all sequenced from one sample in a study of T cells in Graves' hyperthyroidism and ophthalmopathy. What was amplified from RNA transcripts were TCR beta CDR3 regions. RT-PCR in the first round (using the HTBI primer set) targeted the TCR CDR3. TCRdb re-analysed the multiplex PCR reads in MiXCR, keeping a single row per CDR3 protein. Of under 300,000 distinct CDR3 sequences in the sample, over 12% were seen once. Sequenced: blood. These receptors were taken from a woman aged 45-65 years with Graves' hyperthyroidism that later progressed to Graves' ophthalmopathy.

This clonotype was detected ten times or more. This sequence joins TRBV18 and TRBJ1-1, with D uncertain. The V gene lost 3 bases and the J gene lost 6 bases, with 11 bases spanning the gap. Germline assignment: CDR1 KGHSH and CDR2 LQKENI. CDR3 length: 13 residues. The CDR3, as DNA: TGTGCCAGCTCACCCCCAGAGGCGCCTGAAGCTTTCTTT. Translated, it gives CASSPPEAPEAFF.

This clonotype was detected many times. This sequence joins TRBV27 and TRBJ1-1; maybe TRBD1 (5 bases). Germline-derived CDR1 and CDR2 are MNHEY and SMNVEV (reference sequence). Trimming left V 2 bases short and J 0 bases short, with 13 bases between. This CDR3 spans 16 amino acids. The CDR3 DNA follows: TGTGCCAGCAGTTTAAGGGGCTTTGACATGAACACTGAAGCTTTCTTT. It yields the protein CASSLRGFDMNTEAFF.

This clonotype was found many times. The CDR3 protein is CASRTGDTEAFF. CDR3 DNA sequence: TGTGCCAGCAGGACAGGGGACACTGAAGCTTTCTTT. The J gene is TRBJ1-1, the V gene TRBV6-2 or TRBV6-3; TRBD1 agrees at 8 bases. CDR3 size: 12 residues. With 6 bases clipped from V and 3 bases from J, the junction kept 0 bases outside the gene matches. Germline CDR1 reads MNHEY; CDR2 reads SVGEGT.

This clonotype was picked up many times. This chain joins TRBV12-3 or TRBV12-4 and TRBJ2-7, with D possibly called TRBD1 or TRBD2 (5 bases each). This CDR3 has 14 residues. V shed 6 bases and J shed 3 bases, with 15 bases lying between them. The CDR3 DNA reads TGTGCCAGCAGCTCCCCGGGACGGAACTACGAGCAGTACTTC. Translation gives CASSSPGRNYEQYF.

This clonotype was seen many times. The chain is built from TRBV11-1 and TRBJ2-7; D possibly matches TRBD1 or TRBD2 (5 bases each). CDR3 length equals 14 residues. Trimming left V 0 bases short and J 6 bases short, with 12 bases between. The germline gives CDR1 SGHAT, CDR2 FQDESV (reference sequence). The CDR3 region is CASSLAGTRAEQYF. CDR3 nucleotides: TGTGCCAGCAGCTTAGCGGGGACCCGGGCCGAGCAGTACTTC.

This clonotype was detected many times. The V gene is TRBV18, the J gene TRBJ1-3; TRBD1 aligns across 7 bases. Trimming at V came to 3 bases and at J to 0 bases, leaving 5 bases not matched to a gene. Germline CDR1 KGHSH, CDR2 LQKENI. This CDR3 region has 16 residues. CDR3 loop: CASSPTGVDSGNTIYF. DNA for the CDR3: TGTGCCAGCTCACCTACAGGGGTCGACTCTGGAAACACCATATATTTT. The whole variable domain, remainder taken from reference TRBV18 and TRBJ1-3, is NAGVMQNPRHLVRRRGQEARLRCSPMKGHSHVYWYRQLPEEGLKFMVYLQKENIIDESGMPKERFSAEFPKEGPSILRIQQVVRGDSAAYFCASSPTGVDSGNTIYFGEGSWLTVV.

Ten or more counts support this clonotype. The chain links TRBV7-9 to TRBJ1-1; D uncertain. Germline CDR1 SEHNR, CDR2 FQNEAQ (reference sequence). The V and J ends lost 10 bases and 3 bases respectively, with 15 bases between them. The length of the CDR3 is 13 residues. CDR3 sequence: CAIGLGVDTEAFF. CDR3 bases: TGTGCCATCGGACTCGGGGTCGACACTGAAGCTTTCTTT.

CDR3 loop: CASSRGFAGNTIYF. The CDR3 coding sequence is TGCGCCAGCAGCAGGGGATTTGCTGGAAACACCATATATTTT. V and J are TRBV4-1 and TRBJ1-3, with TRBD1 as a possible D gene (5 bases). Trimming removed 5 bases at V and 2 bases at J, with 10 bases between. The CDR3 extends over 14 amino acids. Germline V gene sequence: CDR1 MGHRA, CDR2 YSYEKL.

The chain combines TRBV27 with TRBJ2-1; 8 nucleotides line up with TRBD2. The germline V gene encodes CDR1 MNHEY and CDR2 SMNVEV (reference sequence). V trimming: 3 bases; J trimming: 7 bases; junction bases outside the gene matches: 5. The CDR3 consists of 14 residues. In DNA, the CDR3 is TGTGCCAGCAGTTTCCTACTAGCGGTTAATGAGCAGTTCTTC. It translates to CASSFLLAVNEQFF.

This clonotype showed up many times. An end of the junction does not agree with germline; a read error may underlie this. This CDR3 reads CASSQLAGGPTDTQYF. The CDR3 DNA is TGTGCTAGCAGCCAACTAGCGGGAGGGCCTACAGATACGCAGTATTTT. The chain has TRBV7-7 and TRBJ2-3; 13 bases match TRBD2. The CDR3 is made up of 16 amino acids. Germline values: CDR1 SSHAT, CDR2 FNYEAQ (reference sequence).

This clonotype was seen more than once but under ten times. This sequence joins TRBV2 and TRBJ1-3; no reliable D call. The CDR3 sequence is 14 residues long. Between the trimmed V and J ends, which lost 7 bases and 0 bases, there was a span of 10 bases. Germline loops: CDR1 SNHLY, CDR2 FYNNEI. The CDR3 spells CASTAELSGNTIYF. The DNA for the CDR3 is TGTGCCAGCACAGCCGAACTCTCTGGAAACACCATATATTTT.

This clonotype was recorded many times. V is TRBV9 and J is TRBJ2-7, with 7 bases matching TRBD2. The V segment lost 3 bases and the J segment 6 bases; nucleotides outside the gene matches: 9. This CDR3 has 14 amino acids. CDR1 and CDR2 from the germline V gene are SGDLS and YYNGEE. Here the CDR3 DNA reads TGTGCCAGCAGCGCCGGGGGGACCTCCCGCGAGCAGTACTTC. It translates to CASSAGGTSREQYF.

This clonotype was recorded many times. The CDR3 region has the DNA TGTGCCAGCAGCCAACACAGCCTCAGCACAGATACGCAGTATTTT. Residues: CASSQHSLSTDTQYF. The gene calls are TRBV3-1 and TRBJ2-3; no firm D call. There are 15 residues in the CDR3. The ends were cut back, 2 bases at V and 0 bases at J, with 9 bases in the middle. Germline V lookup: CDR1 LGHDT, CDR2 YNNKEL (reference sequence).

The table lists this clonotype with many counts. The chain is built from TRBV20-1 and TRBJ2-7, with 7 positions matching TRBD2. V gave up 0 bases and J gave up 2 bases; unmatched junction bases: 7. The germline gives CDR1 DFQATT, CDR2 SNEGSKA (reference sequence). The length of the CDR3 is 15 residues. In nucleotides, the CDR3 is TGCAGTGCTAGAGATTTGGCTAGCGGCCCCTACGAGCAGTACTTC. The encoded protein is CSARDLASGPYEQYF.

The rearrangement links TRBV5-4 to TRBJ2-7, with a tentative D call TRBD2 (5 bases). Germline CDR1 and CDR2: SGHNT and YYREEE (reference sequence). V lost 4 bases and J 6 bases, leaving 11 bases between the germline ends. The CDR3 covers 12 residues. The CDR3 DNA reads as TGTGCCAGCAGCGATGGACTTACCGAGCAGTACTTC. It encodes CASSDGLTEQYF.

Ten or more counts support this clonotype. The V and J genes are TRBV28 and TRBJ1-1, with D maybe TRBD1 (5 bases). The CDR3 length is 14 residues. In germline, CDR1 is MDHEN, CDR2 SYDVKM. V lost 5 bases, J lost 4 bases, and 14 bases lay in between. CDR3 amino acids: CASSLDSRFTEAFF. The CDR3 coding sequence is TGTGCCAGCAGTCTCGACAGCCGGTTCACTGAAGCTTTCTTT.

This clonotype showed up many times. This chain uses TRBV12-3 or TRBV12-4 with TRBJ1-2, with D maybe TRBD1 (5 bases). V was shortened by 3 bases and J by 4 bases, with 18 bases between the two germline ends. This CDR3 has 16 amino acids. DNA for the CDR3: TGTGCCAGCAGTTTCCGCCGGGGCAATCCAACCTATGGCTACACCTTC. This sequence encodes CASSFRRGNPTYGYTF.

This clonotype was seen many times. The rearrangement joins TRBV7-8 to TRBJ1-5, with 7 bases lining up with TRBD1. CDR3 length equals 12 residues. V gave up 4 bases and J gave up 12 bases; unmatched junction bases: 6. The germline V gene encodes CDR1 SGHVS and CDR2 FQNEAQ. CDR3 amino acids: CASSSQRQGQHF. In nucleotides, the CDR3 is TGTGCCAGCAGCTCGCAAAGACAGGGCCAGCATTTT.

Notes on this clonotype: At one end the junction does not follow the germline gene, possibly because of a read error. The chain couples TRBV20-1 to TRBJ2-3; D uncertain. The CDR3 covers 12 residues. Germline values: CDR1 DFQATT, CDR2 SNEGSKA (reference sequence). CDR3 residues: CSAGDGEDTQYF. In nucleotides, the CDR3 is TGCAGTGCTGGAGATGGGGAAGATACGCAGTATTTT.

A word on this clonotype: The junction differs from germline at one of its ends, possibly a read error. This chain uses TRBV6-1 with TRBJ2-5; the D gene is possibly TRBD1 (5 bases). The germline V gene has CDR1 MNHNS and CDR2 SASEGT. The CDR3 has 13 amino acids. The CDR3 coding sequence is TGTGCCGGCAGTGTAATGACAGAAGAGACCCAGTACTTC. Protein sequence: CAGSVMTEETQYF.

This clonotype was recorded many times. The V call is TRBV28, the J call TRBJ1-2; possibly TRBD1 for D (6 bases). Germline CDR1 reads MDHEN; CDR2 reads SYDVKM. The CDR3 spans 13 residues. The germline V and J ends were trimmed by 0 bases and 8 bases, with 10 bases remaining between them. The CDR3 spells CASSLWGAGGYTF. CDR3 nucleotide sequence: TGTGCCAGCAGTTTATGGGGGGCAGGAGGCTACACCTTC.

This clonotype was observed a few times. The chain is built from TRBV4-1 and TRBJ2-6; 9 bases are a match to TRBD1. This CDR3 comprises 19 residues. Germline V gene data show CDR1 as MGHRA and CDR2 as YSYEKL. V was clipped by 4 bases and J by 0 bases; unmatched bases: 10. CDR3 loop: CASSRDPGQGLSGANVLTF. For the CDR3, the DNA is TGCGCCAGCAGCCGAGATCCGGGACAGGGACTCTCTGGGGCCAACGTCCTGACTTTC.

This clonotype was detected ten times or more. The chain recombines TRBV20-1 with TRBJ2-7; 7 bases are a match to TRBD2. The CDR3 is 15 residues long. CDR1 is DFQATT and CDR2 is SNEGSKA in the germline V gene (reference sequence). With V trimmed by 1 base and J by 6 bases, 12 bases remained unmatched. CDR3 sequence (DNA): TGCAGTGCTAGAGTGATGAGACTAGCCTCAAGCGAGCAGTACTTC. Encoded protein: CSARVMRLASSEQYF.

This clonotype appeared many times. This chain connects TRBV27 to TRBJ2-4, with a weak D call TRBD2 (6 bases). This CDR3 is built from 17 residues. Germline V gene sequence: CDR1 MNHEY, CDR2 SMNVEV (reference sequence). Trimming removed 2 bases from V and 4 bases from J, with 18 bases in between. The CDR3 reads CASSLLNISGGKNIQYF. In DNA, the CDR3 is TGTGCCAGCAGTTTACTGAACATTAGCGGAGGTAAAAACATTCAGTACTTC.

The chain has TRBV11-3 and TRBJ2-1; 8 bases fit TRBD2. CDR3 length: 14 residues. Per the germline V gene, CDR1 is SGHNT and CDR2 is YENEEA. The V segment lost 3 bases and the J segment 9 bases; nucleotides outside the gene matches: 7. CDR3 sequence reads: CASSFSGAQSEQFF. The CDR3, as DNA: TGTGCCAGCAGCTTTAGCGGGGCCCAGAGTGAGCAGTTCTTC. Full variable domain (missing parts from reference TRBV11-3 and TRBJ2-1): EAGVVQSPRYKIIEKKQPVAFWCNPISGHNTLYWYLQNLGQGPELLIRYENEEAVDDSQLPKDRFSAERLKGVDSTLKIQPAELGDSAVYLCASSFSGAQSEQFFGPGTRLTVL.

The chain employs TRBV6-1 and TRBJ2-2, with 10 nucleotides matching TRBD2. Unmatched junction bases numbered 5, after V lost 6 bases and J lost 1 base. The germline gives CDR1 MNHNS, CDR2 SASEGT. The CDR3 length is 16 residues. CDR3 DNA: TGTGCCAGCAGCGGAATAGCGGGAGGGAACACCGGGGAGCTGTTTTTT. Residues: CASSGIAGGNTGELFF.

The V gene is TRBV19, the J gene TRBJ1-4; 8 bases align to TRBD1. Germline V gene sequence: CDR1 LNHDA, CDR2 SQIVND (reference sequence). Losses at the gene ends were 6 bases for V and 8 bases for J; bases not matched to a gene: 17. CDR3 length: 17 amino acids. CDR3 bases: TGTGCCAGTAGCCCCCCTGCCGCAGGGGGCCCCGGCGAAAAACTGTTTTTT. Amino acids: CASSPPAAGGPGEKLFF.